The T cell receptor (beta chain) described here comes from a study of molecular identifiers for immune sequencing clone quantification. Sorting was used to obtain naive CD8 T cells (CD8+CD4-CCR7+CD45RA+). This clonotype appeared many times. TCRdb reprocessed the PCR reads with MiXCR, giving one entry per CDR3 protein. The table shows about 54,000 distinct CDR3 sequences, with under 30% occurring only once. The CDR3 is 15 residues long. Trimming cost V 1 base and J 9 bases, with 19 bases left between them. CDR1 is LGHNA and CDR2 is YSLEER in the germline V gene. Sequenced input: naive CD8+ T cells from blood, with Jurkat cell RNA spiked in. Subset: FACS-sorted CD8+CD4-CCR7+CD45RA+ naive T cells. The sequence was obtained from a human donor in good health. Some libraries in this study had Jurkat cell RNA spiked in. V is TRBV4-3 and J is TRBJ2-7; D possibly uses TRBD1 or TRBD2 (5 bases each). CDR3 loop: CASSQGRWGTTVQYF. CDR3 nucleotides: TGCGCCAGCAGCCAAGGAAGATGGGGGACGACCGTGCAGTACTTC.